This TCR beta chain was documented in a study of blood T cell repertoires in COVID-19. The overall study: PBMCs, B-cell-depleted T cells, or T cells provided the cDNA or gDNA that made up the material.

Original analysis: Nucleated cell number was recorded as an estimate derived from reference gene primer amplification. Repertoires were generated with immunoSEQ multiplex PCR, while TCRdb's copy carries only in-frame clones and drops some. The V and J calls and the clone size are those of that table, but D and trimming were determined from the DNA. Altogether over 200,000 clones are present, roughly 85% being singletons, with the ten largest covering roughly 20%. The CDR3 runs to 18 residues. Per the germline V gene, CDR1 is LNHNV and CDR2 is YYDKDF (reference sequence). V shed 0 bases and J shed 4 bases, with 19 bases lying between them.

This clonotype was obtained from a man aged 35 to 55 who had recovered from COVID-19. Sequencing was performed on PBMCs or T cells enriched from blood (not recorded which). The rearrangement uses TRBV15 and TRBJ1-5; D is undetermined. The chain's CDR3 is CATSRDRVQTRRNQPQHF. CDR3 nucleotide sequence: TGTGCCACCAGCAGAGATCGTGTTCAAACCCGGAGGAATCAGCCCCAGCATTTT.